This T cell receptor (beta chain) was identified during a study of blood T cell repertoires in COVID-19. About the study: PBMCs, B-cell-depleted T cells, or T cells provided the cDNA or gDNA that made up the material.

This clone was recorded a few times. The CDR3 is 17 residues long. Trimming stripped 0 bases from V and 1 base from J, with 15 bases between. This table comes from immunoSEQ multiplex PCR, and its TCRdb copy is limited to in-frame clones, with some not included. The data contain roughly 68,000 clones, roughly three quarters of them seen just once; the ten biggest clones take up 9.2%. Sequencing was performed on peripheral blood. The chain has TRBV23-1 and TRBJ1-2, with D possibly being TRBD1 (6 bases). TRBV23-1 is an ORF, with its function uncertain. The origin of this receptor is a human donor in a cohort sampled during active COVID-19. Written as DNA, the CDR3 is TGCGCCAGCAGTCAATCTTCGCGGTGGGGGCTTAACTATGGCTACACCTTC. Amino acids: CASSQSSRWGLNYGYTF.